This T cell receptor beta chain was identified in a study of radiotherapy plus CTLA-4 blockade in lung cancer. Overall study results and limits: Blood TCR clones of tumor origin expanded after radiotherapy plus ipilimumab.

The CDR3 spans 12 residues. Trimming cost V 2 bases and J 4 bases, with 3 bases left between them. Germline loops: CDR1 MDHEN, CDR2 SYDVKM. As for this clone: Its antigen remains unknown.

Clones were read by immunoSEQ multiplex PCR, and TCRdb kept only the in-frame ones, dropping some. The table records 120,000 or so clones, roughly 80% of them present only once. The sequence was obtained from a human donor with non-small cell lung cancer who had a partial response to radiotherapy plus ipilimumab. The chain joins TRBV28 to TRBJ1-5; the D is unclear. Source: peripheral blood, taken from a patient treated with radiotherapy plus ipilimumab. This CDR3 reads CASSLQNQPQHF. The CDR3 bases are TGTGCCAGCAGTTTACAGAATCAGCCCCAGCATTTT.